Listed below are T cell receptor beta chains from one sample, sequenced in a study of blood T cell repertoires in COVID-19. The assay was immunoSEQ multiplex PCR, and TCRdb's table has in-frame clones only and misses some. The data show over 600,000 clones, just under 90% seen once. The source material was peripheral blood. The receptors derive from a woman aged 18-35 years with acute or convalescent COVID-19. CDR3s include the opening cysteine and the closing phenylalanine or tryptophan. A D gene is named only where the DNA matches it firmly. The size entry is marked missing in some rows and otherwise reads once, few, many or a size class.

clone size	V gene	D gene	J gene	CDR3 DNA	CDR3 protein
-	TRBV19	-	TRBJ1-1	TGTGCCAGTAGGGAGGGTTTGGGGGAGAGGACTGAAGCTTTCTTT	CASREGLGERTEAFF
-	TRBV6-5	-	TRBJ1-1	TGTGCCAGCAGTTACTCGGTCTGGACAGACGACACTGAAGCTTTCTTT	CASSYSVWTDDTEAFF
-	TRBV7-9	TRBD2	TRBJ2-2	TGTGCCAGCAGCTTAGCGCGGGGGGTTGACACCGGGGAGCTGTTTTTT	CASSLARGVDTGELFF
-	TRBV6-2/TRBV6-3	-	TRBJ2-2	TGTGCCAGCAGTCCATTCCCGGGGACCGGGGAGCTGTTTTTT	CASSPFPGTGELFF
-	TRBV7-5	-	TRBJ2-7	TGTGCCAGAAGGCCCCATCTAGCGGGGGGGTACCCAGAGCAGTACTTC	CARRPHLAGGYPEQYF
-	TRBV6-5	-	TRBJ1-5	TGTGCCAGCAGACCCGAGGGAGGCCAGCCCCAGCATTTT	CASRPEGGQPQHF
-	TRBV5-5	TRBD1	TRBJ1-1	TGTGCCAGCAGCTTTGGACAGGTCGACACTGAAGCTTTCTTT	CASSFGQVDTEAFF
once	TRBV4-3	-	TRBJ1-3	TGCGCCAGCAGCTCCGAACCAGGGAACACCATATATTTT	CASSSEPGNTIYF
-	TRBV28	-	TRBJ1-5	TGTGCCAGCGTCCGGGTCAACTTCGCGAGCAATCAGCCCCAGCATTTT	CASVRVNFASNQPQHF
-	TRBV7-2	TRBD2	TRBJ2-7	TGTGCCAGCAGCTTATCTAGCGGGGGTTTGGTCGAGCAGTACTTC	CASSLSSGGLVEQYF
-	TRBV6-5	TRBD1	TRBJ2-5	TGTGCCAGCACCATGACAGGGTCCCAAGAGACCCAGTACTTC	CASTMTGSQETQYF
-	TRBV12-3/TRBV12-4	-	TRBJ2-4	TGTGCCAGCAGTTTGGGGGGAAACATTCAGTACTTC	CASSLGGNIQYF
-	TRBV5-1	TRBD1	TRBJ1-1	TGCGCCAGCAGCTTTACCGGGACAGGGGTTTTAAGTGAAGCTTTCTTT	CASSFTGTGVLSEAFF
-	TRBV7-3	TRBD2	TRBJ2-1	TGTGCCAGCAGCTCCCCCGGGACTAGCGGATGGAGTGAGCAGTTCTTC	CASSSPGTSGWSEQFF
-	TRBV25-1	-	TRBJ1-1	TGTGCCAGCAGTCCGGGTATGAACACTGAAGCTTTCTTT	CASSPGMNTEAFF
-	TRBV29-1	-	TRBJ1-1	TGCAGCGTTGTCAGGTTTACCGACACTGAAGCTTTCTTT	CSVVRFTDTEAFF
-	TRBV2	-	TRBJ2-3	TGTGCCAGCGGGGGGTTGGTGACAGATACGCAGTATTTT	CASGGLVTDTQYF
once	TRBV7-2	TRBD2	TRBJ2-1	TGTGCCAGCAGCTTACCCCTAGCGGGGGGGAGGAATGAGCAGTTCTTC	CASSLPLAGGRNEQFF
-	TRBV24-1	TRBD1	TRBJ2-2	TGTGCCACCAGTGGCCCTGACAGGGGCGAGACCGGGGAGCTGTTTTTT	CATSGPDRGETGELFF
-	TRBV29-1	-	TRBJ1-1	TGCAGCGTGGTCGATGGAGGGTGCGCTTTCTTT	CSVVDGGCAFF
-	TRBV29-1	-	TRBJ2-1	TGCAGCGTTGACCCAAGGCGAGGGGGCTCCTACAATGAGCAGTTCTTC	CSVDPRRGGSYNEQFF
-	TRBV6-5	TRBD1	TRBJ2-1	TGTGCCAGCCGCTTAGGACAGGGGGCAAGTGAGCAGTTCTTC	CASRLGQGASEQFF
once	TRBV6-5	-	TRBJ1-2	TGTGCCAGCACCACCCTGAGAGAACTACAGGGAGGCTACACCTTC	CASTTLRELQGGYTF
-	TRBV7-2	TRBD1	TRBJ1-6	TGTGCCAGCAGCTTACAGGGGGTTAGTTCACCCCTCCACTTT	CASSLQGVSSPLHF
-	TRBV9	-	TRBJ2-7	TGTGCCAGCAGCGACGGCTCCTACGAGCAGTACTTC	CASSDGSYEQYF
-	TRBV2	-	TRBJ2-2	TGTGCCAGCAGTCCACGTCAGGGAAACGCCGGGGAGCTGTTTTTT	CASSPRQGNAGELFF
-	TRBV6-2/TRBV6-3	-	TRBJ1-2	TGTGCCAGCAGCCGACGGGACACCGCCTTCGCTAACTATGGCTACACCTTC	CASSRRDTAFANYGYTF
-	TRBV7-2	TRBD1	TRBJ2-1	TGTGCCAGCAGCCTCATATTAACAGGGGGCTCGAAAAATGAGCAGTTCTTC	CASSLILTGGSKNEQFF
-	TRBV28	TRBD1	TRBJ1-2	TGTGCCAGCAGTTCCCGACAGGGGGCTACTAACTATGGCTACACCTTC	CASSSRQGATNYGYTF
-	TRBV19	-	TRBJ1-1	TGTGCCAGTAGTATAGGACGGCAGCGGGCAACTGAAGCTTTCTTT	CASSIGRQRATEAFF
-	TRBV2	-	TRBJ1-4	TGTGCCAGCAGGGGAGGTGAAAAACTGTTTTTT	CASRGGEKLFF
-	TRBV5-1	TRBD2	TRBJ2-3	TGCGCCAGCAGTGAGGCGGGGGGAAGCACAGATACGCAGTATTTT	CASSEAGGSTDTQYF
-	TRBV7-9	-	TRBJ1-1	TGTGCCAGCAGCCGAATAGTGAACACTGAAGCTTTCTTT	CASSRIVNTEAFF
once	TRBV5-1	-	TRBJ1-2	TGCGCCAGCAGCCCGGACACTTACTATGGCTACACCTTC	CASSPDTYYGYTF
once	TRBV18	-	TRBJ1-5	TGTGCCAGCTCACTTTATCGGCGGGATCCTCAGCCCCAGCATTTT	CASSLYRRDPQPQHF
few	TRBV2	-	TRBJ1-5	TGTGCCAGCACAAGAGATTATAGCAATCAGCCCCAGCATTTT	CASTRDYSNQPQHF
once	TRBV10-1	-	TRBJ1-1	TGCGCCAGGTCTAACGTAACGACAGGGAACACTGAAGCTTTCTTT	CARSNVTTGNTEAFF
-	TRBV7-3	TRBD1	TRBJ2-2	TGTGCCAGCAGCAGCGCAGGGGGCCCGTGGCCCGGGGAGCTGTTTTTT	CASSSAGGPWPGELFF
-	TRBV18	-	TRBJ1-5	TGTGCCAGCTCACCGGGGCAGGGCTTTCAGCCCCAGCATTTT	CASSPGQGFQPQHF
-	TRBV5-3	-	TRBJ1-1	TGTGCCAGACAGGCGCGCCTCGGAGCTTTCTTT	CARQARLGAFF
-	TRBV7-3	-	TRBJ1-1	TGTGCCAGCAGCTCGGGTCTTCTGCGTCCCATGAACACTGAAGCTTTCTTT	CASSSGLLRPMNTEAFF
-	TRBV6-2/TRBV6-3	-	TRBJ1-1	TGTGCCAGCAGCACATGGACAGCTGAAGCTTTCTTT	CASSTWTAEAFF
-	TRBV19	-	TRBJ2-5	TGTGCCACGAGTAGCCGAAGAGAAGGGACCCAGTACTTC	CATSSRREGTQYF